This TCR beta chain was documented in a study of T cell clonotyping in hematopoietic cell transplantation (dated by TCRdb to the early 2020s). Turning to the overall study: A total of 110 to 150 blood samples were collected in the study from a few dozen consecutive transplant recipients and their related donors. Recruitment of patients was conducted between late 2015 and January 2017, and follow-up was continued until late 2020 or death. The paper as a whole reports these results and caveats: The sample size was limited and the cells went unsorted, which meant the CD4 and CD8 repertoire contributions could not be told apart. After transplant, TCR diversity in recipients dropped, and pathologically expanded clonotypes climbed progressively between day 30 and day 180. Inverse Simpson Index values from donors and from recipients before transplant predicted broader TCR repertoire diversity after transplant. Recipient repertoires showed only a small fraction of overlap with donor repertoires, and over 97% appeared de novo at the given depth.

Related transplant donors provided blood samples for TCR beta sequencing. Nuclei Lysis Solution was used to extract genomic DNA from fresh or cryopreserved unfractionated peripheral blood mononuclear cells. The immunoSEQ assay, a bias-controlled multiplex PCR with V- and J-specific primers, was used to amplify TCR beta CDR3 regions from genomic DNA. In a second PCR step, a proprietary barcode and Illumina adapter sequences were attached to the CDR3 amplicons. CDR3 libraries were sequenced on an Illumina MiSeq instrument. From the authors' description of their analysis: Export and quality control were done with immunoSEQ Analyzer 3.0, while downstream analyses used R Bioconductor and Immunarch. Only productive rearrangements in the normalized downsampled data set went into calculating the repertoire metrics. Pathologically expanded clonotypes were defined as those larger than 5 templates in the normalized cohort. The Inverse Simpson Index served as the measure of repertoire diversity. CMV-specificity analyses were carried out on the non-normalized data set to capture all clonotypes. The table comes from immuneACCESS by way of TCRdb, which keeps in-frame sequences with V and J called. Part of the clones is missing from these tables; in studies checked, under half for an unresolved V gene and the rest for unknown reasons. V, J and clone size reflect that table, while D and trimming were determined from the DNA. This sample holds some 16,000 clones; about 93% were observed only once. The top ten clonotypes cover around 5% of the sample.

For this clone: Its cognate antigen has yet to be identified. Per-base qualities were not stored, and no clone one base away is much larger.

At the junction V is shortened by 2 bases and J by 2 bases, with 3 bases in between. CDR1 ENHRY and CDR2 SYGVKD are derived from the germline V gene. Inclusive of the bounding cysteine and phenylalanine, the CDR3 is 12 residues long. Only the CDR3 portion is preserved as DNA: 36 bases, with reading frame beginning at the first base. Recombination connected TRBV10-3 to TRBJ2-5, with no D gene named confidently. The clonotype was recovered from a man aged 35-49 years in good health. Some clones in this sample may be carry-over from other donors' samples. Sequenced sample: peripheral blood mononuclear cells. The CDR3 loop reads CAISETQETQYF. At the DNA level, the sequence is TGTGCCATCAGTGAGACACAAGAGACCCAGTACTTC.